These 20 T cell receptor beta chains were all obtained from the same sample, sequenced in a study of blood T cell repertoires in COVID-19 (dated by TCRdb to 2018 to 2020). The library was built by means of the immunoSEQ multiplex PCR assay. The table was pulled from immuneACCESS by TCRdb, which kept in-frame rearrangements only. Such tables lose some clones; where checked, under half of the loss comes from unresolved V genes, and the rest has no known cause. The sample yields over 100,000 clones; roughly 83% were counted once. Approximately 0.76% of the sample lies in the top ten. Input material: peripheral blood. The receptors shown here come from a woman between 70 and 85 years old with acute or convalescent COVID-19.

This rearrangement joins TRBV19 to TRBJ2-2, with D tentatively TRBD2 (6 bases). Germline CDR1 reads LNHDA; CDR2 reads SQIVND (reference sequence). The CDR3 totals 15 residues. V was pared by 6 bases and J by 1 base, with 12 bases between. For the CDR3, the DNA is TGTGCCAGTAGGGCCGGGACTCTGAACACCGGGGAGCTGTTTTTT. Its protein product is CASRAGTLNTGELFF.

This clone was observed a few times. The chain is built from TRBV27 and TRBJ2-5, with D unclear. CDR3 length equals 13 residues. The germline V gene has CDR1 MNHEY and CDR2 SMNVEV (reference sequence). V gave up 5 bases and J gave up 2 bases, with 9 bases separating them. The chain's CDR3 is CASSIRVQETQYF. The CDR3 nucleotides read TGTGCCAGCAGTATTAGAGTGCAAGAGACCCAGTACTTC.

The chain joins TRBV6-1 to TRBJ1-1, with D tentatively TRBD1 (5 bases). There are 16 residues in the CDR3. V dropped 6 bases and J dropped 0 bases, with 17 bases sitting between them. Germline V gene data show CDR1 as MNHNS and CDR2 as SASEGT. CDR3 region: CASREIQASMNTEAFF. The CDR3 DNA reads as TGTGCCAGCAGGGAAATACAGGCTTCCATGAACACTGAAGCTTTCTTT.

The chain uses TRBV9 and TRBJ2-3; 8 nucleotides match TRBD1. J gave up 5 bases and V 5 bases, and 4 bases lay outside the gene matches. Germline CDR1 reads SGDLS; CDR2 reads YYNGEE. The length of the CDR3 is 13 residues. CDR3 residues: CASSATGVDTQYF. The CDR3 region has the DNA TGTGCCAGCAGTGCGACAGGGGTAGATACGCAGTATTTT.

This clone was counted a few times. V gene TRBV30 combines with J gene TRBJ1-1, with 9 bases that match TRBD1. CDR1 is GTSNPN and CDR2 is SVGIG in the germline V gene (reference sequence). CDR3 size: 15 residues. V shed 0 bases and J 1 base; nucleotides not matched to a gene: 3. This chain's CDR3 is CAWSVGGQGNTEAFF. For the CDR3, the DNA is TGTGCCTGGAGTGTAGGGGGACAGGGGAACACTGAAGCTTTCTTT.

The chain employs TRBV5-4 and TRBJ1-5; 7 bases are a match to TRBD1. The CDR3 runs 14 residues. In germline, CDR1 is SGHNT, CDR2 YYREEE (reference sequence). V lost 2 bases and J lost 5; bases outside the gene matches: 4. As DNA, the CDR3 is TGTGCCAGCAGCTTTGGGCAGGGGGATCAGCCCCAGCATTTT. It translates to CASSFGQGDQPQHF.

The chain joins TRBV14 to TRBJ2-1; D gene ambiguous. With 1 base removed from V and 9 bases from J, the gap between germline ends came to 10 bases. The germline CDR1 and CDR2 sequences are SGHDN and FVKESK. The CDR3 spans 13 residues. CDR3 nucleotide sequence: TGTGCCAGCAGCCAAGTTATGCGCGGTGAGCAGTTCTTC. Its translation: CASSQVMRGEQFF.

This chain joins TRBV7-2 and TRBJ2-7; 7 positions match TRBD2. Germline loops: CDR1 SGHTA, CDR2 FQGNSA. This CDR3 has 14 residues. With V trimmed by 5 bases and J by 3 bases, 7 bases remained unmatched. The DNA of the CDR3 is TGTGCCAGCAGCCTCCGGGAGGCCCTCTACGAGCAGTACTTC. Its translation: CASSLREALYEQYF.

The rearrangement links TRBV11-3 to TRBJ2-2; 7 positions match TRBD2. Germline V gives CDR1 SGHNT, CDR2 YENEEA. With V trimmed by 6 bases and J by 4 bases, 14 bases remained unmatched. This CDR3 has 17 amino acids. The CDR3 loop reads CASSLSPLGGSTGELFF. The CDR3 nucleotides are TGTGCCAGCAGTCTCTCCCCCCTCGGCGGGAGCACCGGGGAGCTGTTTTTT.

The rearrangement uses TRBV3-1 (or the pseudogene TRBV3-2) and TRBJ2-1, with a weak D call TRBD1 (6 bases). The CDR3 is made up of 15 amino acids. With 0 bases removed from V and 7 bases from J, the gap between germline ends came to 13 bases. The V gene's germline CDR1 is LGHDT and CDR2 YNNKEL (reference sequence). The CDR3 region is CASSQDATGRNEQFF. In DNA form, the CDR3 reads TGTGCCAGCAGCCAAGATGCAACAGGGAGAAATGAGCAGTTCTTC.

The chain combines TRBV6-4 with TRBJ1-5; D might be TRBD1 (6 bases). The V end lost 7 bases, the J end lost 2 bases, and 12 bases lay between the germline ends. The CDR3 runs to 14 residues. From germline, CDR1 is MRHNA and CDR2 SNTAGT. The CDR3 sequence: CASKGETGNQPQHF. CDR3 sequence (DNA): TGTGCCAGCAAGGGGGAAACGGGCAATCAGCCCCAGCATTTT.

In this sample, this clone turned up a few times. The chain has TRBV18 and TRBJ2-2; D might be TRBD1 (5 bases). Germline V gene lookup returns CDR1 KGHSH and CDR2 LQKENI. V shed 3 bases and J shed 3 bases, with 11 bases lying between them. The CDR3 runs to 15 residues. The CDR3 sequence is CASSPGQGDTGELFF. The CDR3 DNA follows: TGTGCCAGCTCACCGGGGCAGGGCGACACCGGGGAGCTGTTTTTT.

V and J are TRBV4-1 and TRBJ1-4; D remains unclear. V lost 5 bases to trimming and J lost 8 bases, with 12 bases between them. In germline, CDR1 is MGHRA, CDR2 YSYEKL. The CDR3 covers 13 residues. The CDR3: CASSLRPREKLFF. The CDR3 DNA is TGCGCCAGCAGCTTGCGACCGAGGGAAAAACTGTTTTTT.

The CDR3, as DNA: TGTGCCAGCACCACGACAGGGGGCTCCTACAATGAGCAGTTCTTC. Translated, it gives CASTTTGGSYNEQFF. The chain links TRBV28 to TRBJ2-1; TRBD1 matches at 9 bases. The CDR3 has 15 amino acids. Germline assignment: CDR1 MDHEN and CDR2 SYDVKM. With V trimmed by 7 bases and J by 0 bases, 4 bases remained unmatched.

The V call is TRBV9, the J call TRBJ2-3, with 10 bases fitting TRBD2. V gave up 3 bases and J gave up 6 bases; unmatched junction bases: 10. The CDR3 contains 16 residues. The germline gives CDR1 SGDLS, CDR2 YYNGEE. CDR3 coding DNA: TGTGCCAGCAGCGCGAGCGGGGGGGAACAATCGGATACGCAGTATTTT. Encoded protein: CASSASGGEQSDTQYF.

The V call is TRBV14, the J call TRBJ1-1, with TRBD1 matching 8 bases. CDR1 SGHDN and CDR2 FVKESK come from the germline V gene. V dropped 4 bases and J dropped 4; count of bases not matched to a gene: 8. This CDR3 region has 15 residues. CDR3 protein: CASSLDRGGITEAFF. CDR3 bases: TGTGCCAGCAGCCTTGACAGGGGCGGTATCACTGAAGCTTTCTTT.

J is TRBJ2-7 and V is TRBV18, with TRBD1 as a possible D gene (6 bases). CDR1 and CDR2 (germline): KGHSH, LQKENI. V was clipped by 1 base and J by 4 bases, with 14 bases between them. The CDR3 is 15 residues long. The CDR3 here is CASSPRAGAKYEQYF. CDR3 sequence (DNA): TGTGCCAGCTCACCACGCGCAGGGGCTAAATACGAGCAGTACTTC.

The genes are TRBV6-2 or TRBV6-3 and TRBJ2-7; D gene unclear. The CDR3 runs to 12 residues. V gave up 5 bases and J gave up 9 bases, with 14 bases separating them. Germline V CDR1 and CDR2: MNHEY, SVGEGT. The CDR3, as DNA: TGTGCCAGCAGTGCAGGATCCTCAAGGCAGTACTTC. Translating it yields CASSAGSSRQYF.

This rearrangement joins TRBV7-9 to TRBJ1-1, with 8 nucleotides matching TRBD1. V was pared by 5 bases and J by 1 base, with 9 bases of the junction left unmatched. The CDR3 covers 16 residues. Germline assignment: CDR1 SEHNR and CDR2 FQNEAQ (reference sequence). As DNA, the CDR3 is TGTGCCAGCAGCCTTCAGGGGGCTATTCCGAACACTGAAGCTTTCTTT. Its translation: CASSLQGAIPNTEAFF.

V gene TRBV4-2 combines with J gene TRBJ2-2; D uncertain. The V gene's germline CDR1 is LGHNA and CDR2 YNFKEQ. The germline V and J ends were trimmed by 0 bases and 1 base, with 9 bases remaining between them. The CDR3 has 16 amino acids. CDR3 sequence: CASSQEWRLNTGELFF. Written as DNA, the CDR3 is TGTGCCAGCAGCCAAGAGTGGCGGTTGAACACCGGGGAGCTGTTTTTT.